This T cell receptor beta chain originates from a study of blood T cells in healthy people across ages. Trimming pared 11 bases from V and 5 bases from J, leaving 18 bases between. CDR1 is LGHNT and CDR2 is FRNRAP in the germline V gene. The CDR3 covers 13 residues. With a J-beta primer mix and a sample-barcoded 5' primer, a second PCR ran about 7 to 12 cycles. From the 5' RACE reads, TCRdb called clonotypes with MiXCR, one entry per CDR3 protein. The table lists around 990,000 distinct CDR3 sequences, around two fifths of them singletons, with 10% to 15% in the top ten. Isolation of PBMCs gave at least 6.5 million cells per sample.

Specimen: blood. The TCR originated in a young man in good health. The chain is built from TRBV12-5 and TRBJ2-5, with D perhaps TRBD1 (5 bases). Here the CDR3 DNA reads TGTGCTGCTGCTTGGTCTGGGGCGGAGACCCAGTACTTC. Translation gives CAAAWSGAETQYF.